Included here is one T cell receptor (beta chain) sequence, with context. Its antigen is currently unknown. The CDR3 is made up of 14 amino acids. Germline V lookup: CDR1 SGHRS, CDR2 YFSETQ. Trimming took off 4 bases at V and 4 bases at J, with 13 bases between the two ends. TCRdb's copy holds only in-frame clones and misses some; the assay was immunoSEQ multiplex PCR. The data show about 130,000 clones, about 86% seen once. This record comes from a study of T cell responses to AZD1222 COVID-19 vaccine. Study conclusions and caveats: Among the donors, most were white British and more were female, and clonal diversity was possibly underestimated. Sampling that yielded the repertoires occurred only after the peak T cell response. Spike regions recognized by vaccine-associated CD4 TCRs spanned the protein, led by 160-218 and 743-854. Baseline testing showed seropositivity in only six or seven AZD1222 recipients.

The clonotype comes from an adult in good health. The source was peripheral blood, collected on day 0 of AZD1222 vaccination. This chain connects TRBV5-1 to TRBJ2-3; TRBD2 is a possible D gene (6 bases). CDR3 DNA: TGCGCCAGCAGCCTCCTGGGGACTGCAGATACGCAGTATTTT. This sequence encodes CASSLLGTADTQYF.